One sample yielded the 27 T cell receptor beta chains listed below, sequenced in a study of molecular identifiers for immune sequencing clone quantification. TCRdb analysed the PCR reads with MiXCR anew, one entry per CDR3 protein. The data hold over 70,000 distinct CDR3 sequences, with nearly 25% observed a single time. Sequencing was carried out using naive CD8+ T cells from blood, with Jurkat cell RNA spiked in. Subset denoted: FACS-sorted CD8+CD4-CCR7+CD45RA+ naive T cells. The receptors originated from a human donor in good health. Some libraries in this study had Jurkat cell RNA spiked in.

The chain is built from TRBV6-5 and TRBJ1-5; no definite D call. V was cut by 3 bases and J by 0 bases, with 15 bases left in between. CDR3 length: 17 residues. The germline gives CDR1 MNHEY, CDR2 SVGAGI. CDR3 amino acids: CASSYSTGWVSNQPQHF. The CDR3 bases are TGTGCCAGCAGTTATAGTACGGGATGGGTTAGCAATCAGCCCCAGCATTTT.

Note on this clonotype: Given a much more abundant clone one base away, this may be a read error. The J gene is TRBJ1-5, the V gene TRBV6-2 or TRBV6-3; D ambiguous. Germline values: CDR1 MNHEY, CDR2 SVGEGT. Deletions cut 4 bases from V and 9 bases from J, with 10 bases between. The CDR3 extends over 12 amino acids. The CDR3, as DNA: TGTGCCAGCAGTTTCATACGTCGGCCCCAGCATTTT. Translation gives CASSFIRRPQHF.

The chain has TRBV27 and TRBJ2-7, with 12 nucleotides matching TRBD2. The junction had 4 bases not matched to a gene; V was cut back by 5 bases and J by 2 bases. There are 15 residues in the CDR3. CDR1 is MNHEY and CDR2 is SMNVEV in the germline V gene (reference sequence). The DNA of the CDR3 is TGTGCCAGCAGTACCCGACTAGCGGGAGCCTACGAGCAGTACTTC. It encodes CASSTRLAGAYEQYF.

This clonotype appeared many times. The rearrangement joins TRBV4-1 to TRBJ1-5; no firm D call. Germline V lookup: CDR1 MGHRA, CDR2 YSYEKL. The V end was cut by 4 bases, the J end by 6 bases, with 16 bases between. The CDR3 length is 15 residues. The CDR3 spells CASSPERTGRQPQHF. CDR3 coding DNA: TGCGCCAGCAGCCCCGAACGCACCGGACGTCAGCCCCAGCATTTT.

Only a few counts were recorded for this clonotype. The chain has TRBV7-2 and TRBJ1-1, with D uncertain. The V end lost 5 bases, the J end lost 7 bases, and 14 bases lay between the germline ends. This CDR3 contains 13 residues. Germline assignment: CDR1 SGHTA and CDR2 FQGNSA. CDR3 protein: CASSPPFGLEAFF. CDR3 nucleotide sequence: TGTGCCAGCAGCCCTCCCTTCGGCCTTGAAGCTTTCTTT. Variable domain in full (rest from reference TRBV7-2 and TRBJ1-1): GAGVSQSPSNKVTEKGKDVELRCDPISGHTALYWYRQSLGQGLEFLIYFQGNSAPDKSGLPSDRFSAERTGGSVSTLTIQRTQQEDSAVYLCASSPPFGLEAFFGQGTRLTVV.

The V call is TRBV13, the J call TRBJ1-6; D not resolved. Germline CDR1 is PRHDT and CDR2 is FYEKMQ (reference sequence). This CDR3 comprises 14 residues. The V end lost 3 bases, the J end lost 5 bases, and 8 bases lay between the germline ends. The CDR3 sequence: CASSFGRNNSPLHF. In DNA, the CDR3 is TGTGCCAGCAGCTTTGGACGGAATAATTCACCCCTCCACTTT.

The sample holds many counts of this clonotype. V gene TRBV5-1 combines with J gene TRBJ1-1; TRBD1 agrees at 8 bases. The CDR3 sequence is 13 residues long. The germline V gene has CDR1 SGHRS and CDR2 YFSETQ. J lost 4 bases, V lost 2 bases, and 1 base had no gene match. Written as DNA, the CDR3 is TGCGCCAGCAGCTTAACAGGGGGCACTGAAGCTTTCTTT. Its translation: CASSLTGGTEAFF.

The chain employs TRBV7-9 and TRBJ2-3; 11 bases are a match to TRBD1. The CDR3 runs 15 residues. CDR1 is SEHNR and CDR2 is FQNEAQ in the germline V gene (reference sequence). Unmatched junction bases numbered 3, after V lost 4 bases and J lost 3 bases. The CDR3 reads CASSSRDRGTDTQYF. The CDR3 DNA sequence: TGTGCCAGCAGCTCTAGGGACAGGGGGACAGATACGCAGTATTTT. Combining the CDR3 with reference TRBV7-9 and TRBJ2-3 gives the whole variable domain DTGVSQNPRHKITKRGQNVTFRCDPISEHNRLYWYRQTLGQGPEFLTYFQNEAQLEKSRLLSDRFSAERPKGSFSTLEIQRTEQGDSAMYLCASSSRDRGTDTQYFGPGTRLTVL.

In nucleotides, the CDR3 is TGTGCCAGTAGTATAGTGGATAAGTCCTATGGCTACACCTTC. Translation: CASSIVDKSYGYTF. The rearrangement joins TRBV19 to TRBJ1-2; D remains ambiguous. The CDR3 is 14 amino acids. The ends were cut back, 1 base at V and 4 bases at J, with 10 bases in the middle. The germline CDR1 and CDR2 sequences are LNHDA and SQIVND (reference sequence). Full variable domain (missing parts from reference TRBV19 and TRBJ1-2): DGGITQSPKYLFRKEGQNVTLSCEQNLNHDAMYWYRQDPGQGLRLIYYSQIVNDFQKGDIAEGYSVSREKKESFPLTVTSAQKNPTAFYLCASSIVDKSYGYTFGSGTRLTVV.

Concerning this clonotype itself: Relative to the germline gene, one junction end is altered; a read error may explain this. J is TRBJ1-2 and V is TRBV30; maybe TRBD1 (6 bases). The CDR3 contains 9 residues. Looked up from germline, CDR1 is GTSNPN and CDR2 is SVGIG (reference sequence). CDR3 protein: CACRQDSSF. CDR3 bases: TGTGCCTGCAGACAGGACTCCTCCTTC.

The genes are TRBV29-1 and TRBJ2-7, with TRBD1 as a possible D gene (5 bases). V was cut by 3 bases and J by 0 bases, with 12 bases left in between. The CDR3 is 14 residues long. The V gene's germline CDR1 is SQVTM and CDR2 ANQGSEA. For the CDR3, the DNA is TGCAGCGTTGAGGTGGGGCAGCTCTCCTACGAGCAGTACTTC. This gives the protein CSVEVGQLSYEQYF.

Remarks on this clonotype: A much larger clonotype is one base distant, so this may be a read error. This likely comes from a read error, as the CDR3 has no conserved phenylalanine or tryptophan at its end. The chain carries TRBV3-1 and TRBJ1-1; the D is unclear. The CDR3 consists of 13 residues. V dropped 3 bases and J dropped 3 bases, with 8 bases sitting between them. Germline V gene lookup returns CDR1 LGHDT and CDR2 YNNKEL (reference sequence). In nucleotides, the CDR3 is TGTGCCAGCAGCCATGGGTGGGACACTGAAGCTTTCATT. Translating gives CASSHGWDTEAFI.

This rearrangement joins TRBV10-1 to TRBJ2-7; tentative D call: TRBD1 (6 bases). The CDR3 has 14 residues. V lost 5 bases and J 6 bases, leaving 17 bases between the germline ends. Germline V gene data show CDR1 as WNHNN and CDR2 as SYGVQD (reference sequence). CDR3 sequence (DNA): TGCGCCAGCAGTTTCACCGGGACATCAGCCGAGCAGTACTTC. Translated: CASSFTGTSAEQYF.

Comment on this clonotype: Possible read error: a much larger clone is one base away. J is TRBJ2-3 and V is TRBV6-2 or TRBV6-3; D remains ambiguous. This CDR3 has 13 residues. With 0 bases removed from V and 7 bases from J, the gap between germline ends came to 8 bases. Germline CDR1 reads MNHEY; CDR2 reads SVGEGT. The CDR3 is CASSYSTDYTQYF. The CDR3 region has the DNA TGTGCCAGCAGTTACTCGACTGATTATACGCAGTATTTT.

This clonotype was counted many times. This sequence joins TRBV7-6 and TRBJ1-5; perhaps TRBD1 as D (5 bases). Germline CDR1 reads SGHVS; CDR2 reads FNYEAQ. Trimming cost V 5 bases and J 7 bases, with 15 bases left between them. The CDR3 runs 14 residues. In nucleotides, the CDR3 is TGTGCCAGCAGCCCCGAGGGGCATGGCCAGCCCCAGCATTTT. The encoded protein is CASSPEGHGQPQHF. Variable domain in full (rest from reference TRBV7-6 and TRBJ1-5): GAGVSQSPRYKVTKRGQDVALRCDPISGHVSLYWYRQALGQGPEFLTYFNYEAQQDKSGLPNDRFSAERPEGSISTLTIQRTEQRDSAMYRCASSPEGHGQPQHFGDGTRLSIL.

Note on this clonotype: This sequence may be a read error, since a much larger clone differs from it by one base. The chain's CDR3 is CASSTSGATGELFF. For the CDR3, the DNA is TGTGCCAGCTCGACTAGCGGGGCCACCGGGGAGCTGTTTTTT. J is TRBJ2-2 and V is TRBV3-1; 11 bases fit TRBD2. V was clipped by 8 bases and J by 4 bases; unmatched bases: 3. The CDR3 runs 14 residues. In germline, CDR1 is LGHDT, CDR2 YNNKEL (reference sequence).

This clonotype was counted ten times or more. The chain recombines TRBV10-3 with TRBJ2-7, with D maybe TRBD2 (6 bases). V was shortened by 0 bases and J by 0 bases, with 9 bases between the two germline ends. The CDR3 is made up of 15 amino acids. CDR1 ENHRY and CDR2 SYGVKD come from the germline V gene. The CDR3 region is CAISESEGYSYEQYF. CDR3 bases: TGTGCCATCAGTGAGTCGGAGGGATACTCCTACGAGCAGTACTTC.

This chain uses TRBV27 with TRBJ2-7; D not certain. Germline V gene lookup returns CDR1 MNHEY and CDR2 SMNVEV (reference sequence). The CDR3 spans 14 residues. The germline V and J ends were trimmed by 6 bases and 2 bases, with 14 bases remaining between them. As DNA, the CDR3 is TGTGCCAGCAGCCCTGGGATAGGGACCTACGAGCAGTACTTC. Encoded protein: CASSPGIGTYEQYF.

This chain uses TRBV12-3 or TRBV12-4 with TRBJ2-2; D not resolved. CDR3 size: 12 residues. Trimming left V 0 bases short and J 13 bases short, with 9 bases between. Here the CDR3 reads CASSLAVPGLFF. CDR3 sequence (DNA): TGTGCCAGCAGTTTAGCTGTCCCCGGGCTGTTTTTT.

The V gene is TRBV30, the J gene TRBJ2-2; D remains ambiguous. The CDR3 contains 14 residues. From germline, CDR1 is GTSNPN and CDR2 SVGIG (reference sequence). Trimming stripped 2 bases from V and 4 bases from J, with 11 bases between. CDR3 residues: CAWSTVTITGELFF. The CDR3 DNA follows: TGTGCCTGGAGTACGGTGACGATCACCGGGGAGCTGTTTTTT.

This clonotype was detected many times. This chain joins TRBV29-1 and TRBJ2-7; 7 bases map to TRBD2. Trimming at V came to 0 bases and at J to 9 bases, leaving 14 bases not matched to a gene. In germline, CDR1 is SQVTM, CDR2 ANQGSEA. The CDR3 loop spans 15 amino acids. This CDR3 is CSVEDWGRPGGAQYF. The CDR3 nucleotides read TGCAGCGTTGAAGATTGGGGCCGCCCGGGGGGTGCGCAGTACTTC.

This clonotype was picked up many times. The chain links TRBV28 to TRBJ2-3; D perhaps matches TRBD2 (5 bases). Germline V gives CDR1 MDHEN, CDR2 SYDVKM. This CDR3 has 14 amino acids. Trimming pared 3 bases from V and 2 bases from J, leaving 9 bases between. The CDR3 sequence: CASSLSGFTDTQYF. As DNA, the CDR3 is TGTGCCAGCAGTTTGAGCGGCTTCACAGATACGCAGTATTTT. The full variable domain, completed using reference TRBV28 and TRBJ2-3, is DVKVTQSSRYLVKRTGEKVFLECVQDMDHENMFWYRQDPGLGLRLIYFSYDVKMKEKGDIPEGYSVSREKKERFSLILESASTNQTSMYLCASSLSGFTDTQYFGPGTRLTVL.

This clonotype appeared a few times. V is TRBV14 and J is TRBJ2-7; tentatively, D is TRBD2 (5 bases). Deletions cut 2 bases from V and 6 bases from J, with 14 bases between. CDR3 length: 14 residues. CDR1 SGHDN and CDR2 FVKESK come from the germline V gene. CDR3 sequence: CASSQNRGICEQYF. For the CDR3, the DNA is TGTGCCAGCAGCCAAAATCGGGGAATCTGCGAGCAGTACTTC.

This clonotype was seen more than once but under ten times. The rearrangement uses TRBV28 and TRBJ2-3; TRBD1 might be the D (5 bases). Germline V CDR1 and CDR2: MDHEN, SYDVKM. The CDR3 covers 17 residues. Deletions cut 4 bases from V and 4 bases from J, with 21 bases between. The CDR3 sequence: CASSSPLRQSGADTQYF. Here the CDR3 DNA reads TGTGCCAGCAGTTCCCCTTTGAGACAGAGTGGAGCAGATACGCAGTATTTT.

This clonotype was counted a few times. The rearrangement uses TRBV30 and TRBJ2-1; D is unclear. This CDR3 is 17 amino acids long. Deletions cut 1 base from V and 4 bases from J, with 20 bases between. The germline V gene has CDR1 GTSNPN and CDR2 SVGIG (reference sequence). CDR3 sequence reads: CAWSANEDSNTYNEQFF. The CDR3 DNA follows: TGTGCCTGGAGTGCCAATGAAGACTCCAATACTTACAATGAGCAGTTCTTC.

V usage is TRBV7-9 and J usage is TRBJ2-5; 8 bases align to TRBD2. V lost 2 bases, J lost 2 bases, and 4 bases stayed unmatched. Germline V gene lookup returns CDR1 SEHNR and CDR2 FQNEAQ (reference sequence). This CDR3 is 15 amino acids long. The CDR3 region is CASSLLAGIQETQYF. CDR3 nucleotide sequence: TGTGCCAGCAGCTTACTAGCGGGCATTCAAGAGACCCAGTACTTC.

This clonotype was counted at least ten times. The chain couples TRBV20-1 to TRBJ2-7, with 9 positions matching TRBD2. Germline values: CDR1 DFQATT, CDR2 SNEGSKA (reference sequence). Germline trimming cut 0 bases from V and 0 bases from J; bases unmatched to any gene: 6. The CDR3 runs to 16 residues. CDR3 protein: CSARDYKRGASYEQYF. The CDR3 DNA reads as TGCAGTGCTAGAGATTACAAGCGGGGGGCCTCCTACGAGCAGTACTTC.